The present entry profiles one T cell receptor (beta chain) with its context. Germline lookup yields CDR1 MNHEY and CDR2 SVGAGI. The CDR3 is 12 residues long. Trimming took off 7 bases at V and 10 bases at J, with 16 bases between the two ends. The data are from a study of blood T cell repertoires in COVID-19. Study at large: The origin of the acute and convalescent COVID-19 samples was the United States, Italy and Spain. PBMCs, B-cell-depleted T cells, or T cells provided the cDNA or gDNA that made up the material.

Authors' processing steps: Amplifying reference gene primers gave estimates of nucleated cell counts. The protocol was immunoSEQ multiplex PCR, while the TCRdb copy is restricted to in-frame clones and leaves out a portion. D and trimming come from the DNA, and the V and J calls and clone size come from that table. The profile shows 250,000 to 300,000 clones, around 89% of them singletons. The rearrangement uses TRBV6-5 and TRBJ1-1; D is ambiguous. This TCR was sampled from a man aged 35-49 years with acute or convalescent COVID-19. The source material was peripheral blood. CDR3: CASNPDTRGAFF. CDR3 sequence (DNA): TGTGCCAGCAACCCCGACACCCGTGGAGCTTTCTTT.